The text below deals with one TCR beta chain. Antigen unknown. What was amplified from RNA transcripts were TCR beta CDR3 regions. A first-round RT-PCR of the TCR CDR3 used the HTBI primer set. One entry per CDR3 protein, called by TCRdb with MiXCR from the multiplex PCR reads. The repertoire includes hundreds of thousands of distinct CDR3 sequences, about 14% of them detected once, and 9.5% to 15% sits in the top ten. The sample originates from a study of T cells in Graves' hyperthyroidism and ophthalmopathy. Looking at the study overall: Any treatment followed the collection of peripheral blood at initial diagnosis. Points from the study as a whole: Blood also contained most expanded thyroid clonotypes above 0.001. The model predicted ophthalmopathy a median around six months before onset.

Clinical symptoms, serum thyroxine, TRAb, thyroid ultrasound and orbital computed tomography established diagnosis. The material sequenced was blood. This TCR came from a woman in her forties or fifties with Graves' ophthalmopathy.

The chain's CDR3 is CASSLGGTKAYEQYF. CDR3 nucleotides: TGCGCCAGCAGCCTGGGCGGGACAAAAGCCTACGAGCAGTACTTC. This chain uses TRBV5-1 with TRBJ2-7; D may be TRBD1 or TRBD2 (6 bases each). V lost 4 bases and J 2 bases, leaving 16 bases between the germline ends. CDR3 length: 15 amino acids. Per the germline V gene, CDR1 is SGHRS and CDR2 is YFSETQ.